This T cell receptor beta chain comes out of a study of human T cells and chemical hapten exposure. One entry per CDR3 protein results from TCRdb running MiXCR on the RACE reads. The sample records just over 350,000 distinct CDR3 sequences, about 6% being singletons. Time point of the sample: patch test 2, 6 weeks after DPC sensitization. The treatment: therapeutic diphenylcyclopropenone sensitization with weekly scalp DPC. The CDR3 runs to 15 residues. The ends lost 0 bases at V and 5 bases at J; junction bases unmatched: 6. Germline V gives CDR1 DFQATT, CDR2 SNEGSKA (reference sequence). This material consisted of whole blood, taken in connection with sensitization to the hapten diphenylcyclopropenone (DPC). The chain combines TRBV20-1 with TRBJ2-3; 9 positions match TRBD2. This TCR was sampled from a woman in her late teens or twenties with alopecia areata. Some clones in this sample may be carry-over from other donors' samples. The DNA of the CDR3 is TGCAGTGCTAGAGATGCAGCGGGGGGTGTAGATACGCAGTATTTT. Its translation: CSARDAAGGVDTQYF.